The sequence of this T cell receptor (beta chain) was determined in a study of blood T cell repertoires in COVID-19. Study-wide background: PBMCs, B-cell-depleted T cells, or T cells were the source of the cDNA or gDNA that made up the material.

Assay used: immunoSEQ multiplex PCR; TCRdb lists only in-frame clones, some missing. The sample consists of around 170,000 clones, roughly 77% of them appearing once. Trimming took 2 bases from V and 2 from J, leaving 9 bases between them. Per germline, CDR1 SQVTM and CDR2 ANQGSEA. The CDR3 is made up of 14 amino acids. Sequencing was carried out using peripheral blood. The receptor's source is a woman over 75 with COVID-19, enrolled during active disease. V and J are TRBV29-1 and TRBJ2-2; no reliable D call. CDR3 residues: CSVETLVNTGELFF. CDR3 nucleotide sequence: TGCAGCGTTGAAACGCTAGTAAACACCGGGGAGCTGTTTTTT.